This TCR beta chain was retrieved from a study of CD8+ T cells in alopecia areata. Study context: Patients in the treated group were given tofacitinib by mouth, 5 to 10 mg twice a day.

The CDR3 spans 15 residues. Germline CDR1 is MNHEY and CDR2 is SVGAGI. Trimming took 5 bases from V and 4 from J; bases not matched to a gene: 11. Reverse transcribed after extraction, RNA yielded cDNA as the sequencing template. This table comes from immunoSEQ multiplex PCR, and its TCRdb copy is limited to in-frame clones, with some not included. The repertoire holds around 160,000 clones, with less than 70% as singletons. Treatment of the sample: oral pan-JAK inhibitor, 5-10 mg twice daily. The V and J genes are TRBV6-5 and TRBJ2-7; 7 bases line up with TRBD1. This TCR came from a human donor with alopecia areata. The sequences come from CD4+ T cells sorted from blood, collected at week 24, from a patient treated with tofacitinib. CDR3 in DNA: TGTGCCAGCAGTGCCTCCCCGGGACAGAATTACGAGCAGTACTTC. It translates to CASSASPGQNYEQYF.